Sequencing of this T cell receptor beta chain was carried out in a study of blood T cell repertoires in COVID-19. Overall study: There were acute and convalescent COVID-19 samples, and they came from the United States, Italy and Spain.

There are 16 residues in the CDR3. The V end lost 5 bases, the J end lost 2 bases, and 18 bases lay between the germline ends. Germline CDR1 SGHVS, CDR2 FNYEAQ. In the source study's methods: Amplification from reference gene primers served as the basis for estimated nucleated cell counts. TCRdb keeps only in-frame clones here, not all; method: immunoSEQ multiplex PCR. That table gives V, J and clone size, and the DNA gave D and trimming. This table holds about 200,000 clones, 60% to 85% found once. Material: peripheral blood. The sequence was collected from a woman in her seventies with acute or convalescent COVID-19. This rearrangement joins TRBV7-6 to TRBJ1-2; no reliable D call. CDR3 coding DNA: TGTGCCAGCAGCCCAGGAATTGGCATTAACAACTATGGCTACACCTTC. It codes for CASSPGIGINNYGYTF. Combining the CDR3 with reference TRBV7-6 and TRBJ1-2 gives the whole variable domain GAGVSQSPRYKVTKRGQDVALRCDPISGHVSLYWYRQALGQGPEFLTYFNYEAQQDKSGLPNDRFSAERPEGSISTLTIQRTEQRDSAMYRCASSPGIGINNYGYTFGSGTRLTVV.